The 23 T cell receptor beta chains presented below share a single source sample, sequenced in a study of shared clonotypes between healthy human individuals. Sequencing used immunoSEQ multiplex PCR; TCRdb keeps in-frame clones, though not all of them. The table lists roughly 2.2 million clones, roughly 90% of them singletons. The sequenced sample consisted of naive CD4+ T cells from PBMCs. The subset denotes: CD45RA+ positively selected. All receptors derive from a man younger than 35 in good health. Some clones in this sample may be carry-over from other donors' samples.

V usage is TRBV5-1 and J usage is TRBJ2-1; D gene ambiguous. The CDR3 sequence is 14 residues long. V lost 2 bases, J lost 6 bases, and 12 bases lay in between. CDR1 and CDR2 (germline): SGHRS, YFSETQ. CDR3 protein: CASSFLARSNEQFF. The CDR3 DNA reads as TGCGCCAGCAGCTTTTTGGCGAGGAGCAATGAGCAGTTCTTC.

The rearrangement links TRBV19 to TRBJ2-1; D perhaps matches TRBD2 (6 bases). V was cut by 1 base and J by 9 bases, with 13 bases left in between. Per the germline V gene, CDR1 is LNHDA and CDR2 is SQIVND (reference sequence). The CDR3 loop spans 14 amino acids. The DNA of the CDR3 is TGTGCCAGTAGTATAGGGACGACTAGACGTGAGCAGTTCTTC. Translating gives CASSIGTTRREQFF.

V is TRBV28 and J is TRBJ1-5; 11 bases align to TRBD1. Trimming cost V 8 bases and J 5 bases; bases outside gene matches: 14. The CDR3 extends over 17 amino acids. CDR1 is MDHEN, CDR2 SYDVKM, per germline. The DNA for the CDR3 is TGTGCCAGCGTGGATAGAACAGGACAGGGGGCGCATCAGCCCCAGCATTTT. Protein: CASVDRTGQGAHQPQHF. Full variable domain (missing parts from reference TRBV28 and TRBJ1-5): DVKVTQSSRYLVKRTGEKVFLECVQDMDHENMFWYRQDPGLGLRLIYFSYDVKMKEKGDIPEGYSVSREKKERFSLILESASTNQTSMYLCASVDRTGQGAHQPQHFGDGTRLSIL.

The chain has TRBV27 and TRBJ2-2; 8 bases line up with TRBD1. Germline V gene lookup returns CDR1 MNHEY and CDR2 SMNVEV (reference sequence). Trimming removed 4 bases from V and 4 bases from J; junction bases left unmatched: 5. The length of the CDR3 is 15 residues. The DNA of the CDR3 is TGTGCCAGCAGTTCGACAGGGGCGACCACCGGGGAGCTGTTTTTT. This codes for CASSSTGATTGELFF.

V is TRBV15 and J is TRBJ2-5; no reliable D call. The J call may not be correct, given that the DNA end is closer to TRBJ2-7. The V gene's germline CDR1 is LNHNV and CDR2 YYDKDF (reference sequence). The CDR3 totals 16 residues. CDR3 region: CATSREGGRYSHEQYF. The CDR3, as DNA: TGTGCCACCAGCAGAGAAGGTGGACGCTATTCCCACGAGCAGTACTTC.

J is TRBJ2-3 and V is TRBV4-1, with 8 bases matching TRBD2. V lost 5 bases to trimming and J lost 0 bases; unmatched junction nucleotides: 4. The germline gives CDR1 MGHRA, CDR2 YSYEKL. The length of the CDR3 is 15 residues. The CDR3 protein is CASSFSGASTDTQYF. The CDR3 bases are TGCGCCAGCAGCTTTAGCGGGGCGAGCACAGATACGCAGTATTTT.

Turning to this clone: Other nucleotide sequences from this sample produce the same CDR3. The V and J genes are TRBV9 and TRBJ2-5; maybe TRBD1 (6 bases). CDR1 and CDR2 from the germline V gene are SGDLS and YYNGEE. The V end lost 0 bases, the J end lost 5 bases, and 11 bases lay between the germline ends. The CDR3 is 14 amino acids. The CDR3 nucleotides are TGTGCCAGCAGCGTAGGTGGGGGCTGGGAGACCCAGTACTTC. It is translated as CASSVGGGWETQYF.

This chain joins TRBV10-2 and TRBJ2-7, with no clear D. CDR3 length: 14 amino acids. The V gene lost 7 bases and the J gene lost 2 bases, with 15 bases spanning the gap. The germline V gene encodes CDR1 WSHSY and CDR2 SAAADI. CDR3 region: CASMALTEPYEQYF. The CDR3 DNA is TGCGCCAGCATGGCCTTGACGGAGCCCTACGAGCAGTACTTC.

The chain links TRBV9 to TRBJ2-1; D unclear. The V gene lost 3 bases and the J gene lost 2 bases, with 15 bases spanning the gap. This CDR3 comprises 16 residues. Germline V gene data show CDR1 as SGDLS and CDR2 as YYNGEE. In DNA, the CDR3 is TGTGCCAGCAGCGGCCGGGCCCAGGCGCCCTACAATGAGCAGTTCTTC. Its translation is CASSGRAQAPYNEQFF. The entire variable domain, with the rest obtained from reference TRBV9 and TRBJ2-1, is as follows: DSGVTQTPKHLITATGQRVTLRCSPRSGDLSVYWYQQSLDQGLQFLIQYYNGEERAKGNILERFSAQQFPDLHSELNLSSLELGDSALYFCASSGRAQAPYNEQFFGPGTRLTVL.

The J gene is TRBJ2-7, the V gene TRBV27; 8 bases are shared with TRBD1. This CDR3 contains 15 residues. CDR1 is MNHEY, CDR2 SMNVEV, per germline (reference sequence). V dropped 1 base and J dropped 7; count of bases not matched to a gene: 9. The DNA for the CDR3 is TGTGCCAGCAGTTTATTCGGACAGGGTGAAGGAGAGCAGTACTTC. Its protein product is CASSLFGQGEGEQYF.

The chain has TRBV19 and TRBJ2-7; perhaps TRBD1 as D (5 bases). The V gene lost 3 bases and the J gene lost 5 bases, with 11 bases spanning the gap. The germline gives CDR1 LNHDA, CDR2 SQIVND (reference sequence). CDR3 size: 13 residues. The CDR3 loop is CASSIRRAHEQYF. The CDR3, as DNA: TGTGCCAGTAGTATCCGCAGGGCCCACGAGCAGTACTTC.

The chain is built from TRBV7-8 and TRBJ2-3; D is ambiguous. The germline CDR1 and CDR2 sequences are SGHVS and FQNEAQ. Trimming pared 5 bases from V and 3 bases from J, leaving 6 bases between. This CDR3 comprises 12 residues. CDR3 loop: CASSKQTDTQYF. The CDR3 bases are TGTGCCAGCAGCAAGCAAACAGATACGCAGTATTTT.

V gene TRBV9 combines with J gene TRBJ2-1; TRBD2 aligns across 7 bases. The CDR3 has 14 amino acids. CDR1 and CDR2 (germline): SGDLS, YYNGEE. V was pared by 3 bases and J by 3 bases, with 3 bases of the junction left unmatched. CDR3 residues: CASSASGHYNEQFF. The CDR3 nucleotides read TGTGCCAGCAGCGCTAGCGGACACTACAATGAGCAGTTCTTC.

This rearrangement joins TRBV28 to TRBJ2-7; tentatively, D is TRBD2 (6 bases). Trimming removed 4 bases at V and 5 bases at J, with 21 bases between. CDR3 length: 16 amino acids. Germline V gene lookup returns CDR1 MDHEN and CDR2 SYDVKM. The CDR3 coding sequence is TGTGCCAGCAGTTCCCCAGGGTCCACTACGGGGGACGAGCAGTACTTC. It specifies CASSSPGSTTGDEQYF.

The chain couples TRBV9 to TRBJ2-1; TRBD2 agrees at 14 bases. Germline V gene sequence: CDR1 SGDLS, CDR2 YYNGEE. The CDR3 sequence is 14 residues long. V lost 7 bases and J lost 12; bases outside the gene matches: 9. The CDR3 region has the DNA TGTGCCAGCGGGATCGGGACTAGCGGGAGTAGGCAGTTCTTC. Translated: CASGIGTSGSRQFF.

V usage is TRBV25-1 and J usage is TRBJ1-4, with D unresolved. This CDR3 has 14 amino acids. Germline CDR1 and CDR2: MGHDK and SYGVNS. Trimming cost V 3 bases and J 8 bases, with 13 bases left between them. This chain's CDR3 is CASSDPFSGEKLFF. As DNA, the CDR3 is TGTGCCAGCAGTGACCCTTTCTCTGGAGAAAAACTGTTTTTT.

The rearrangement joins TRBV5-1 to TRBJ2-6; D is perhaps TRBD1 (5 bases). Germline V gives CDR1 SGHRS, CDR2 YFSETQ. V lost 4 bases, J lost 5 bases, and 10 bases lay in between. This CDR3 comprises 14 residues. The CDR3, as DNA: TGCGCCAGCAGCAGAGAGGACAGGGCCAACGTCCTGACTTTC. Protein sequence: CASSREDRANVLTF. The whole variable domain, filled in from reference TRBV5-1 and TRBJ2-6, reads KAGVTQTPRYLIKTRGQQVTLSCSPISGHRSVSWYQQTPGQGLQFLFEYFSETQRNKGNFPGRFSGRQFSNSRSEMNVSTLELGDSALYLCASSREDRANVLTFGAGSRLTVL.

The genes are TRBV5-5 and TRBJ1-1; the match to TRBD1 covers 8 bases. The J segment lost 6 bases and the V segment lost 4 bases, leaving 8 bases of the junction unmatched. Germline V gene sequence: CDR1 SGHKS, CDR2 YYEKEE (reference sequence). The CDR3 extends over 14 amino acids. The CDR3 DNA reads TGTGCCAGCAGCCCAGGGGGCGCAGGGCCTGAAGCTTTCTTT. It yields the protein CASSPGGAGPEAFF. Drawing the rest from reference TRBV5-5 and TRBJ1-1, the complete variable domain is DAGVTQSPTHLIKTRGQQVTLRCSPISGHKSVSWYQQVLGQGPQFIFQYYEKEERGRGNFPDRFSARQFPNYSSELNVNALLLGDSALYLCASSPGGAGPEAFFGQGTRLTVV.

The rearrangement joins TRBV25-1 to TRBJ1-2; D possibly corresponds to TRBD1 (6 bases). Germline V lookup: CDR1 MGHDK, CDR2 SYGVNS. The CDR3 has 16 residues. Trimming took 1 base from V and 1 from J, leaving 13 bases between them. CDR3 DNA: TGTGCCAGCAGTGAATCGGTGGACAGAAATAACTATGGCTACACCTTC. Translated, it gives CASSESVDRNNYGYTF.

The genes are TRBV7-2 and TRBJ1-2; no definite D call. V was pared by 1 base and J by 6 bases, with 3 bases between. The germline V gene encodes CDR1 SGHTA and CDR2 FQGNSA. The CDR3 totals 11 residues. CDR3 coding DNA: TGTGCCAGCAGCTTAGAACATGGCTACACCTTC. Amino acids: CASSLEHGYTF.

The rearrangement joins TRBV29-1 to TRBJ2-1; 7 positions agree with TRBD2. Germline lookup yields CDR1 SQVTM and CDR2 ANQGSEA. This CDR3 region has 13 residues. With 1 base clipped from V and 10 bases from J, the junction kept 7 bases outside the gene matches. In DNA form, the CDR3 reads TGCAGCGTTGAAGTTTGGGAGGGACTCGAGCAGTTCTTC. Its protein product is CSVEVWEGLEQFF.

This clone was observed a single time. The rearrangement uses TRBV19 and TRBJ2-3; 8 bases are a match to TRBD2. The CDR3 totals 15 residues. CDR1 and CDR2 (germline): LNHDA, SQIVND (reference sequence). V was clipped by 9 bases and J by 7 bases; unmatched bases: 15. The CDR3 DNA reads TGTGCCAGCAGGACTTACCGGGAGGGCACCCATACGCAGTATTTT. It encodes CASRTYREGTHTQYF.

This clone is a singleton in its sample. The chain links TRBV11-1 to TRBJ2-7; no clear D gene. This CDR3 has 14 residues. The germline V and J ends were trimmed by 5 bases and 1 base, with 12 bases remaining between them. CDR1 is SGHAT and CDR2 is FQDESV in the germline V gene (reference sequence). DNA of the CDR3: TGTGCCAGCAGCCCACAGACGGCGTCCTACGAGCAGTACTTC. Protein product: CASSPQTASYEQYF.